This T cell receptor beta chain was sequenced for a study of T cell repertoires in cytomegalovirus infection. Across the whole study: Recently identified HLA-C-restricted and well-studied HLA-B-restricted CMV epitopes were used. CMV infection and matching HLA type were both indicated by public TCR beta signatures. General study results and limits: It was HLA-C-restricted CMV-specific TCR beta clonotypes that dominated the response ex vivo. Pooled public TCR beta family frequency picked out CMV carriers with the relevant HLA.

Deletions cut 5 bases from V and 0 bases from J, with 11 bases between. The CDR3 loop spans 15 amino acids. Germline CDR1 is SGHTA and CDR2 is FQGNSA. This clonotype was found many times. As yet, its antigen is unknown. MiXCR was run by TCRdb on the reads, yielding one entry per CDR3 protein. The repertoire holds under 300,000 distinct CDR3 sequences, with less than 25% as singletons. This sequence originates from a human donor in good health (CMV status not recorded). Some clones in this sample may be carry-over from other donors' samples. The rearrangement joins TRBV7-2 to TRBJ2-1; D gene ambiguous. Material: cultured PBMCs, obtained from culture after CMV antigen stimulation. The CDR3 nucleotides read TGTGCCAGCAGCCCGACGGCAAGCTCCTACAATGAGCAGTTCTTC. Translating it yields CASSPTASSYNEQFF.